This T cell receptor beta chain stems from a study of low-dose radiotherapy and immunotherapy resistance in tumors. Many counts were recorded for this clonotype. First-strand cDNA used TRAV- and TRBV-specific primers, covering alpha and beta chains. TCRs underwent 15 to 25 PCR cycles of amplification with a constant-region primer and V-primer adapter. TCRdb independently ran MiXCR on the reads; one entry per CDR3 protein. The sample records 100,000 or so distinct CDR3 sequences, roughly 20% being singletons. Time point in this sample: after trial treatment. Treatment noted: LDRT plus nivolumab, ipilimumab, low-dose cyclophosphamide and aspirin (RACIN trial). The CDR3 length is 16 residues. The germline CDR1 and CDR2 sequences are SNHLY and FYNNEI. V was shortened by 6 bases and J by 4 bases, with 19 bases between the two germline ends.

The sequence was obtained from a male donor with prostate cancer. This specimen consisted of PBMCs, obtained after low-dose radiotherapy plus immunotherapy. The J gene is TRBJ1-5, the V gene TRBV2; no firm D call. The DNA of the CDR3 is TGTGCCAGCAGCATCCTTAAGGCAGGCGGAAATCAGCCCCAGCATTTT. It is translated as CASSILKAGGNQPQHF.